The TCR beta chain described here comes from a study of T cell responses to AZD1222 COVID-19 vaccine. Study outcomes and limitations: At baseline, just six AZD1222 recipients tested seropositive.

In the case of this clone: Its antigen is still unknown.

This CDR3 has 15 amino acids. CDR1 and CDR2 (germline): SGHNT, YYREEE (reference sequence). V lost 1 base and J lost 8, with 18 bases in between. Clones were read by immunoSEQ multiplex PCR, and TCRdb kept only the in-frame ones, dropping some. This sample has about 100,000 clones; about 87% occur once, and the top ten carry around 8.7%. The TCR was taken from an adult in good health. Sample: peripheral blood, taken on day 0 of AZD1222 vaccination. This chain joins TRBV5-4 and TRBJ1-2, with D maybe TRBD1 (5 bases). CDR3 sequence: CASSLSGHRTGGYTF. In nucleotides, the CDR3 is TGTGCCAGCAGCTTGAGTGGACATCGAACGGGGGGCTACACCTTC. The full variable domain, in which reference TRBV5-4 and TRBJ1-2 provide the parts outside the CDR3, is ETGVTQSPTHLIKTRGQQVTLRCSSQSGHNTVSWYQQALGQGPQFIFQYYREEENGRGNFPPRFSGLQFPNYSSELNVNALELDDSALYLCASSLSGHRTGGYTFGSGTRLTVV.